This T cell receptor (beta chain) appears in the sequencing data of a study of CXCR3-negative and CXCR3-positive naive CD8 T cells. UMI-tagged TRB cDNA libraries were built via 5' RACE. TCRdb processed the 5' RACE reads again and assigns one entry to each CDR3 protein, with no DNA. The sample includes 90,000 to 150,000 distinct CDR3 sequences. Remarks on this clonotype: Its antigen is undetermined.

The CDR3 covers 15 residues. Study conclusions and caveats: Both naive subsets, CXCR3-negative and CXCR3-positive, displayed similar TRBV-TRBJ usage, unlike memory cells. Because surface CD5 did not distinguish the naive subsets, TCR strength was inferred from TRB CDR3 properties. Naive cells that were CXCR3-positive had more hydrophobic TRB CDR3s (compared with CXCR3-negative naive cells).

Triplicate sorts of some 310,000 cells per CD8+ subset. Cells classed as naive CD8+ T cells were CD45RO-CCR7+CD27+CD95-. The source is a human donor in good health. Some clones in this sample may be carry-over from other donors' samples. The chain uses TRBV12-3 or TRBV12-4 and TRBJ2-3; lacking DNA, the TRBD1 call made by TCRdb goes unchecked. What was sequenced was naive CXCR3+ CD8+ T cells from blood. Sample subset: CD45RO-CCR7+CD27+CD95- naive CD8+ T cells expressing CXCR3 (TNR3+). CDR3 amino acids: CASSFYETGTDTQYF.